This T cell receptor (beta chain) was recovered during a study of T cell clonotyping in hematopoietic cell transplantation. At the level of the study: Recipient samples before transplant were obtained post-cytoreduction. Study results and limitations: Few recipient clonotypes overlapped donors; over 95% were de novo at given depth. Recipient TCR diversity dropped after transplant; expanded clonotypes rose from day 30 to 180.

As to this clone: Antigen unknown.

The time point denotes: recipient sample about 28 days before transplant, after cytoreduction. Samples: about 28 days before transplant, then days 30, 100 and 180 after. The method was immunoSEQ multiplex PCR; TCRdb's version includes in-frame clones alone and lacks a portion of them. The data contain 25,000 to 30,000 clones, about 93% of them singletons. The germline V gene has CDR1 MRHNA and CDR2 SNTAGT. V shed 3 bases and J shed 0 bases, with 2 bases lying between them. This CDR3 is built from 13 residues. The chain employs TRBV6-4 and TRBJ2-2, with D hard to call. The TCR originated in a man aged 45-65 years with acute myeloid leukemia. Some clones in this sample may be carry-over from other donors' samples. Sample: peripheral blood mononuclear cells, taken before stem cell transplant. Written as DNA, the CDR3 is TGTGCCAGCAGTGAGACGAACACCGGGGAGCTGTTTTTT. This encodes CASSETNTGELFF.